This passage covers 12 T cell receptor beta chains from one sample sequenced in a study of Ad26.COV2.S vaccination and SARS-CoV-2 variants. Treatment noted: approximately 18 received Ad26.COV2.S at low or high dose, single or two shots; about 5 received placebo; per-sample allocation not given. At day 63 after the first vaccine or placebo injection, samples were drawn. Some clones are missing from TCRdb's copy, which holds only in-frame ones; the method was immunoSEQ multiplex PCR. The sample comprises 250,000 or so clones, around 88% of which are singletons, and under 3% rests with the top ten. The sequenced sample was peripheral blood, obtained in a trial of Ad26.COV2.S vaccine versus placebo. The receptor source for this set is a person aged 18-65 years who received the Ad26.COV2.S COVID-19 vaccine or a placebo.

The rearrangement joins TRBV6-5 to TRBJ1-2; perhaps TRBD1 as D (6 bases). CDR1 is MNHEY, CDR2 SVGAGI, per germline. The ends were cut back, 0 bases at V and 7 bases at J, with 12 bases in the middle. The CDR3 runs to 14 residues. CDR3 loop: CASSYSGGPGGYTF. The CDR3 nucleotides read TGTGCCAGCAGTTACTCCGGGGGGCCGGGTGGCTACACCTTC.

V and J are TRBV6-1 and TRBJ2-4; tentatively, D is TRBD1 (6 bases). CDR1 is MNHNS and CDR2 is SASEGT in the germline V gene. The ends were cut back, 2 bases at V and 1 base at J, with 15 bases in the middle. This CDR3 is built from 17 residues. DNA of the CDR3: TGTGCCAGCAGTGAATATTCCAGGGGTGGGGCCAAAAACATTCAGTACTTC. This codes for CASSEYSRGGAKNIQYF.

In its sample, this clone was seen once. This sequence joins TRBV9 and TRBJ1-4, with D maybe TRBD1 (6 bases). This CDR3 has 14 amino acids. Trimming cost V 0 bases and J 10 bases, with 13 bases left between them. Looked up from germline, CDR1 is SGDLS and CDR2 is YYNGEE. This CDR3 is CASSVEGVGGKLFF. The CDR3 nucleotides are TGTGCCAGCAGCGTAGAAGGAGTAGGGGGAAAACTGTTTTTT.

CDR3: CAIGGLAGAAYNEQFF. CDR3 bases: TGTGCCATCGGGGGACTAGCGGGGGCCGCTTACAATGAGCAGTTCTTC. V gene TRBV10-3 combines with J gene TRBJ2-1; TRBD2 matches at 14 bases. Germline CDR1 ENHRY, CDR2 SYGVKD. V was pared by 8 bases and J by 4 bases, with 7 bases of the junction left unmatched. This CDR3 contains 16 residues.

The chain recombines TRBV28 with TRBJ1-3, with D maybe TRBD1 (6 bases). The CDR3 runs 13 residues. Looked up from germline, CDR1 is MDHEN and CDR2 is SYDVKM. With 8 bases removed from V and 2 bases from J, the gap between germline ends came to 10 bases. CDR3 in amino acids: CASFEGAGNTIYF. For the CDR3, the DNA is TGTGCCAGCTTTGAGGGGGCTGGAAACACCATATATTTT.

The gene calls are TRBV5-4 and TRBJ2-1; 7 bases line up with TRBD1. Germline V gene data show CDR1 as SGHNT and CDR2 as YYREEE (reference sequence). The CDR3 sequence is 14 residues long. V gave up 4 bases and J gave up 5 bases; unmatched junction bases: 6. CDR3 protein: CASSLGDRDNEQFF. As DNA, the CDR3 is TGTGCCAGCAGCCTGGGAGACAGGGACAATGAGCAGTTCTTC.

The CDR3 loop reads CASSYGTEYEQYF. The CDR3 coding sequence is TGTGCCAGCAGTTACGGGACAGAATACGAGCAGTACTTC. The chain employs TRBV6-5 and TRBJ2-7, with 7 bases lining up with TRBD1. V shed 2 bases and J 4 bases; nucleotides not matched to a gene: 2. CDR1 MNHEY and CDR2 SVGAGI come from the germline V gene. The CDR3 consists of 13 residues.

This chain connects TRBV5-6 to TRBJ1-4; 10 nucleotides align to TRBD1. Trimming at V came to 2 bases and at J to 8 bases, leaving 3 bases not matched to a gene. This CDR3 is built from 14 residues. Germline CDR1 and CDR2: SGHDT and YYEEEE. CDR3 in DNA: TGTGCCAGCAGCTTCGGGACAGGGGAAGAAAAACTGTTTTTT. This gives the protein CASSFGTGEEKLFF.

The CDR3 bases are TGTGCCAGCAGCTACAGATATGTTAATGAAAAACTGTTTTTT. Protein sequence: CASSYRYVNEKLFF. The rearrangement joins TRBV13 to TRBJ1-4; D unresolved. Looked up from germline, CDR1 is PRHDT and CDR2 is FYEKMQ (reference sequence). Trimming removed 4 bases at V and 4 bases at J, with 10 bases between. This CDR3 has 14 residues.

J is TRBJ1-2 and V is TRBV6-6; 8 bases line up with TRBD1. The germline gives CDR1 MNHNY, CDR2 SVGAGI (reference sequence). The CDR3 totals 15 residues. The junction had 9 bases not matched to a gene; V was cut back by 5 bases and J by 4 bases. This CDR3 reads CASSRLGQGGYGYTF. CDR3 DNA: TGTGCCAGCAGTCGTCTAGGACAGGGCGGCTATGGCTACACCTTC.

V is TRBV6-2 or TRBV6-3 and J is TRBJ2-1, with 11 bases that match TRBD2. Per germline, CDR1 MNHEY and CDR2 SVGEGT. V lost 5 bases, J lost 4 bases, and 7 bases stayed unmatched. The CDR3 length is 16 residues. The CDR3 nucleotides read TGTGCCAGCAGTACATTGGGACTAGCGGCTTACAATGAGCAGTTCTTC. Translating gives CASSTLGLAAYNEQFF.

The chain employs TRBV28 and TRBJ1-4, with TRBD1 matching over 7 bases. Per the germline V gene, CDR1 is MDHEN and CDR2 is SYDVKM. The length of the CDR3 is 15 residues. Losses at the gene ends were 7 bases for V and 4 bases for J; bases not matched to a gene: 9. The CDR3 DNA reads as TGTGCCAGCAACCCCTACGGACAGGTTAATGAAAAACTGTTTTTT. Amino acids: CASNPYGQVNEKLFF.